Listed below are T cell receptor beta chains from one sample, sequenced in a study of cytotoxic CD8 clonotypes in ibrutinib-treated CLL. Generated by immunoSEQ multiplex PCR, the TCRdb table keeps only in-frame clones and is missing some. The sample holds 250,000 or so clones, 70% seen once. The sample was PBMCs, taken after 24 months of ibrutinib treatment. The origin of the receptors is a human donor with chronic lymphocytic leukemia. CDR3s include the opening cysteine and the closing phenylalanine or tryptophan. D genes are given only for firm matches. Clone size is shown for a subset of rows, as once, few, many or a class of expanded clone.

J: TRBJ2-7; size: -; D: -; V: TRBV18; CDR3: CASRGTLAYEQYF; DNA: TGTGCCAGCCGGGGGACGCTAGCCTACGAGCAGTACTTC
J: TRBJ2-7; size: few; D: -; V: TRBV28; CDR3: CASSLRGRQTYEQYF; DNA: TGTGCCAGCAGTCTCCGTGGGAGGCAAACCTACGAGCAGTACTTC
J: TRBJ2-4; size: -; D: -; V: TRBV19; CDR3: CASSNNEGSGNIQYF; DNA: TGTGCCAGTAGCAATAACGAGGGATCGGGAAACATTCAGTACTTC
J: TRBJ2-7; size: -; D: -; V: TRBV19; CDR3: CASSILAGQYEQYF; DNA: TGTGCCAGTAGTATCCTCGCAGGGCAGTACGAGCAGTACTTC
J: TRBJ1-4; size: -; D: -; V: TRBV2; CDR3: CASRTEMAAREKLFF; DNA: TGTGCCAGCCGAACCGAAATGGCCGCTAGGGAAAAACTGTTTTTT
J: TRBJ2-3; size: -; D: -; V: TRBV7-9; CDR3: CASFAHLADTQYF; DNA: TGTGCCAGCTTTGCTCACTTAGCAGATACGCAGTATTTT
J: TRBJ1-5; size: -; D: TRBD1; V: TRBV28; CDR3: CASSFARGQPQHF; DNA: TGTGCCAGCAGTTTTGCCAGGGGGCAGCCCCAGCATTTT
J: TRBJ1-2; size: once; D: TRBD1; V: TRBV9; CDR3: CASRKTGGNYGYTF; DNA: TGTGCCAGCAGGAAGACAGGGGGAAACTATGGCTACACCTTC
J: TRBJ1-3; size: -; D: -; V: TRBV5-1; CDR3: CASSPVAPGNTIYF; DNA: TGCGCCAGCAGCCCGGTCGCGCCTGGAAACACCATATATTTT
J: TRBJ2-7; size: -; D: -; V: TRBV6-1; CDR3: CASSEWAFPYEQYF; DNA: TGTGCCAGCAGTGAATGGGCCTTCCCGTACGAGCAGTACTTC
J: TRBJ1-5; size: -; D: -; V: TRBV19; CDR3: CASSIAGALKQPQHF; DNA: TGTGCCAGTAGTATAGCAGGGGCCCTAAAACAGCCCCAGCATTTT
J: TRBJ2-7; size: -; D: -; V: TRBV29-1; CDR3: CSITGTGYEQYF; DNA: TGCAGCATTACCGGGACCGGATACGAGCAGTACTTC
J: TRBJ2-7; size: -; D: -; V: TRBV18; CDR3: CASSPENSYYEQYF; DNA: TGTGCCAGCTCACCAGAAAACTCCTACTACGAGCAGTACTTC
J: TRBJ2-3; size: -; D: TRBD2; V: TRBV5-8; CDR3: CASSLGSGLEVDTQYF; DNA: TGTGCCAGCAGCTTGGGGTCGGGACTAGAGGTAGATACGCAGTATTTT
J: TRBJ2-7; size: -; D: -; V: TRBV9; CDR3: CASSVGGETYEQYF; DNA: TGTGCCAGCAGCGTAGGGGGTGAGACCTACGAGCAGTACTTC
J: TRBJ1-5; size: -; D: -; V: TRBV7-9; CDR3: CASSFSTLGGQPQHF; DNA: TGTGCCAGCAGCTTTTCGACCCTGGGGGGTCAGCCCCAGCATTTT
J: TRBJ2-1; size: -; D: -; V: TRBV29-1; CDR3: CSVRQGGSDEQFF; DNA: TGCAGCGTTAGGCAGGGGGGTTCGGATGAGCAGTTCTTC
J: TRBJ1-2; size: -; D: TRBD1; V: TRBV2; CDR3: CASPGQLIYGYTF; DNA: TGTGCCAGTCCGGGACAGTTGATCTATGGCTACACCTTC
J: TRBJ2-1; size: -; D: TRBD2; V: TRBV27; CDR3: CASSSTSGMYNEQFF; DNA: TGTGCCAGCAGCTCGACTAGCGGGATGTACAATGAGCAGTTCTTC
J: TRBJ2-7; size: once; D: -; V: TRBV5-1; CDR3: CASSGDGLSYEQYF; DNA: TGCGCCAGCAGCGGAGACGGCCTCTCCTACGAGCAGTACTTC
J: TRBJ2-7; size: -; D: -; V: TRBV7-2; CDR3: CASRTTGGQGSAYEQYF; DNA: TGTGCCAGCAGGACAACAGGAGGGCAGGGGAGTGCCTACGAGCAGTACTTC
J: TRBJ2-5; size: -; D: TRBD1; V: TRBV6-5; CDR3: CASSYHRGEETQYF; DNA: TGTGCCAGCAGTTACCACAGGGGGGAAGAGACCCAGTACTTC
J: TRBJ1-2; size: -; D: TRBD1; V: TRBV19; CDR3: CASSIEGAAGYTF; DNA: TGTGCCAGTAGTATCGAGGGGGCTGCTGGCTACACCTTC